The sequence of this T cell receptor beta chain was determined in a study of T cell repertoires in cytomegalovirus infection. Study in general: CMV infection together with matching HLA type was indicated by public TCR beta signatures.

J lost 7 bases, V lost 6 bases, and 4 bases had no gene match. CDR1 and CDR2 (germline): SEHNR, FQNEAQ (reference sequence). This CDR3 comprises 14 residues. Each CDR3 protein gets one entry after TCRdb re-called the reads with MiXCR. Altogether 490,000 or so distinct CDR3 sequences are present, about 11% being singletons, with the ten largest covering roughly a tenth. This clonotype was recorded at least ten times. Source material: PBMCs. The chain combines TRBV7-9 with TRBJ2-2; 11 nucleotides align to TRBD2. This sequence was found in a human donor in good health (CMV status not recorded). Some clones in this sample may be carry-over from other donors' samples. CDR3 sequence reads: CASRLAGEGGELFF. The CDR3 DNA follows: TGTGCCAGCAGACTAGCGGGAGAAGGCGGGGAGCTGTTTTTT.